Described below is a single T cell receptor (beta chain) sequence and its context. The data stem from a study of Tregs in tolerant kidney transplant recipients. This CDR3 has 18 residues. Trimming cost V 3 bases and J 6 bases; bases outside gene matches: 14. Germline assignment: CDR1 KGHSH and CDR2 LQKENI. Data came from immunoSEQ multiplex PCR; TCRdb stores just in-frame clones and leaves some out. The sample lists roughly 250,000 clones, 80% to 85% seen once, with around 0.61% in the top ten. Sequencing used CD4+ T cells from blood. The chain joins TRBV18 to TRBJ2-7; TRBD2 matches 13 bases. This clonotype originated in a human donor in good health. The CDR3 region has the DNA TGTGCCAGCTCACCGGTACACACGAGGACTAGCGGGAGAGGCGAGCAGTACTTC. It yields the protein CASSPVHTRTSGRGEQYF.